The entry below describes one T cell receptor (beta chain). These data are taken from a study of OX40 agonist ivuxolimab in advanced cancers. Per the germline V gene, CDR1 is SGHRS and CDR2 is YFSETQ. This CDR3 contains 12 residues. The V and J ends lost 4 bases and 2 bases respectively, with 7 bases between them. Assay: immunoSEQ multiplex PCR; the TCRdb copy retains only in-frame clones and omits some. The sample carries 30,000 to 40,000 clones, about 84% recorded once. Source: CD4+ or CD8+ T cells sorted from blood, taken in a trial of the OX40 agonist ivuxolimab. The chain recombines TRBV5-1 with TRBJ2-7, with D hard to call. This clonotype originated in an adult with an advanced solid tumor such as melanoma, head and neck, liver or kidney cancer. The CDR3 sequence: CASSIDTYEQYF. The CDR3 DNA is TGCGCCAGCAGCATTGATACCTACGAGCAGTACTTC.